The 32 T cell receptor beta chains reported below all come from one sample, sequenced in a study of blood T cells in healthy people across ages. A second PCR of roughly 7 to 11 cycles used a sample-barcoded 5' primer and a J-beta primer mix. TCRdb ran MiXCR on the 5' RACE reads and lists one entry per CDR3 protein. Here the sample spans around 600,000 distinct CDR3 sequences, roughly 48% being singletons. Sequenced material: blood. Every receptor here comes from an elderly man in good health.

The V call is TRBV7-2, the J call TRBJ2-7; D is possibly TRBD2 (7 bases). CDR3 length equals 15 residues. Germline assignment: CDR1 SGHTA and CDR2 FQGNSA. Trimming removed 6 bases at V and 4 bases at J, with 19 bases between. The DNA of the CDR3 is TGTGCCAGCAGACCCCCAGTGGGGGGGCCTTACGAGCAGTACTTC. It encodes CASRPPVGGPYEQYF.

Comments on this clonotype: A much larger clone is a single base away; this may be a read error. V usage is TRBV7-9 and J usage is TRBJ2-3, with TRBD2 matching over 8 bases. V trimming: 5 bases; J trimming: 14 bases; junction bases outside the gene matches: 12. The CDR3 is made up of 13 amino acids. CDR1 is SEHNR and CDR2 is FQNEAQ in the germline V gene (reference sequence). The CDR3 spells CASSNPSGSGSYF. The CDR3 DNA reads TGTGCCAGCAGCAATCCAAGCGGGAGTGGGTCGTATTTT.

V gene TRBV12-3 or TRBV12-4 combines with J gene TRBJ1-2; 8 bases are shared with TRBD1. The CDR3 is made up of 14 amino acids. J gave up 5 bases and V 6 bases, and 8 bases lay outside the gene matches. Here the CDR3 reads CASSSDRGSYGYTF. In DNA, the CDR3 is TGTGCCAGCAGCTCCGACAGGGGTTCTTATGGCTACACCTTC.

This clonotype was observed at least ten times. This chain links TRBV6-5 with TRBJ2-5; D perhaps matches TRBD2 (5 bases). CDR1 MNHEY and CDR2 SVGAGI come from the germline V gene. The V end lost 5 bases, the J end lost 5 bases, and 9 bases lay between the germline ends. This CDR3 region has 12 residues. The CDR3 DNA reads as TGTGCCAGCAGTGCTAGAGGGGAGACCCAGTACTTC. It encodes CASSARGETQYF.

The chain carries TRBV12-3 or TRBV12-4 and TRBJ1-5; 7 bases line up with TRBD1. The V and J ends lost 6 bases and 7 bases, in that order; junction bases with no gene match: 9. CDR3 length equals 14 residues. The CDR3 here is CASRAPQGGQPQHF. The CDR3 DNA sequence: TGTGCCAGCAGGGCCCCCCAGGGGGGGCAGCCCCAGCATTTT.

This clonotype was seen a handful of times. The J gene is TRBJ2-3, the V gene TRBV5-1; the match to TRBD2 covers 15 bases. J lost 2 bases, V lost 4 bases, and 5 bases had no gene match. The CDR3 has 17 amino acids. Germline V gene sequence: CDR1 SGHRS, CDR2 YFSETQ. The CDR3 sequence: CASSKGLAGGPTDTQYF. The CDR3 DNA reads as TGCGCCAGCAGCAAGGGACTAGCGGGGGGCCCCACAGATACGCAGTATTTT.

A few counts support this clonotype. This chain connects TRBV5-1 to TRBJ2-3; D is unclear. The ends were cut back, 4 bases at V and 4 bases at J, with 16 bases in the middle. The germline V gene encodes CDR1 SGHRS and CDR2 YFSETQ. The CDR3 is 15 residues long. CDR3 DNA: TGCGCCAGCAGCCTGACTTTTAAAAATTCAGATACGCAGTATTTT. This codes for CASSLTFKNSDTQYF.

The chain joins TRBV5-6 to TRBJ2-6; 7 bases are shared with TRBD1. Germline CDR1 is SGHDT and CDR2 is YYEEEE. The CDR3 length is 13 residues. The junction had 5 bases not matched to a gene; V was cut back by 4 bases and J by 10 bases. CDR3 sequence (DNA): TGTGCCAGCAGCCCTTACAGGGGTAACGTCCTGACTTTC. Translating gives CASSPYRGNVLTF.

This clonotype has a handful of counts. V is TRBV3-1 and J is TRBJ1-1, with D uncertain. The CDR3 covers 14 residues. Germline CDR1 is LGHDT and CDR2 is YNNKEL (reference sequence). The V end was cut by 2 bases, the J end by 3 bases, with 10 bases between. The CDR3 DNA follows: TGTGCCAGCAGCCAAACCGGAGGACACACTGAAGCTTTCTTT. Encoded protein: CASSQTGGHTEAFF.

This clonotype was observed a few times. CDR3 region: CATTKGGGSTDTQYF. The CDR3 region has the DNA TGCGCCACGACTAAGGGGGGCGGAAGCACAGATACGCAGTATTTT. This rearrangement joins TRBV5-1 to TRBJ2-3; D may match TRBD1 or TRBD2 (6 bases each). Trimming stripped 9 bases from V and 0 bases from J, with 17 bases between. The CDR3 runs to 15 residues. Germline CDR1 is SGHRS and CDR2 is YFSETQ.

The table lists this clonotype with many counts. This chain joins TRBV7-3 and TRBJ2-7; D ambiguous. Looked up from germline, CDR1 is SGHTA and CDR2 is FQGTGA. Trimming pared 5 bases from V and 5 bases from J, leaving 16 bases between. The CDR3 has 14 residues. The CDR3 region is CASSPLFGPNEQYF. As DNA, the CDR3 is TGTGCCAGCAGCCCACTCTTCGGGCCTAACGAGCAGTACTTC.

This clonotype has at least ten counts. The rearrangement joins TRBV9 to TRBJ2-5, with 7 bases aligning to TRBD2. Losses at the gene ends were 3 bases for V and 1 base for J; bases not matched to a gene: 9. The CDR3 loop spans 16 amino acids. The V gene's germline CDR1 is SGDLS and CDR2 YYNGEE. CDR3 amino acids: CASSEYSGLSQETQYF. CDR3 in DNA: TGTGCCAGCAGCGAATACTCGGGACTATCCCAAGAGACCCAGTACTTC.

Comments on this clonotype: A much larger clone sits a single nucleotide away, making a read error possible. This rearrangement joins TRBV6-6 to TRBJ1-5; the D is unclear. This CDR3 has 16 residues. The germline gives CDR1 MNHNY, CDR2 SVGAGI (reference sequence). CDR3: CASSYETSDSKQPQHF. The CDR3 DNA sequence: TGTGCCAGCAGTTACGAAACAAGTGATAGCAAGCAGCCCCAGCATTTT.

The V call is TRBV13, the J call TRBJ2-3, with TRBD2 identical over 8 bases. After removal of 5 bases from V and 8 bases from J, the junction contained 9 bases not matched to a gene. CDR3 length: 14 residues. From germline, CDR1 is PRHDT and CDR2 FYEKMQ (reference sequence). CDR3 sequence (DNA): TGTGCCAGCAGCCCAATGACTAGCGAGATTACGCAGTATTTT. Its protein product is CASSPMTSEITQYF. The entire variable domain, with the rest obtained from reference TRBV13 and TRBJ2-3, is as follows: AAGVIQSPRHLIKEKRETATLKCYPIPRHDTVYWYQQGPGQDPQFLISFYEKMQSDKGSIPDRFSAQQFSDYHSELNMSSLELGDSALYFCASSPMTSEITQYFGPGTRLTVL.

A word on this clonotype: The junction shows a germline mismatch at one end, possibly a read error. The chain is built from TRBV4-3 and TRBJ1-2; weak D call: TRBD1 (6 bases). The CDR3 has 16 residues. The germline V gene encodes CDR1 LGHNA and CDR2 YSLEER. CDR3 loop: CANSQDLQGASYGYTF. The CDR3 DNA reads TGCGCCAACAGCCAGGACCTACAGGGCGCCAGCTATGGCTACACCTTC.

This clonotype has more than one count but fewer than ten. The rearrangement links TRBV4-1 to TRBJ1-1; D not resolved. The germline CDR1 and CDR2 sequences are MGHRA and YSYEKL. The CDR3 runs 16 residues. The germline V and J ends were trimmed by 2 bases and 1 base, with 14 bases remaining between them. Here the CDR3 DNA reads TGCGCCAGCAGCCAATGGCCCCGGGAAAGGAACACTGAAGCTTTCTTT. Protein sequence: CASSQWPRERNTEAFF.

This chain connects TRBV7-2 to TRBJ2-1, with TRBD2 matching 13 bases. Per germline, CDR1 SGHTA and CDR2 FQGNSA. Losses at the gene ends were 5 bases for V and 8 bases for J; bases not matched to a gene: 6. The CDR3 totals 15 residues. The CDR3 protein is CASSPGTSGTHEQFF. The CDR3 DNA sequence: TGTGCCAGCAGCCCCGGGACTAGCGGGACCCATGAGCAGTTCTTC.

This rearrangement joins TRBV24-1 to TRBJ2-3; 7 bases match TRBD1. The V gene end was trimmed by 2 bases and the J gene end by 0 bases; junction bases not matched to a gene: 4. The length of the CDR3 is 16 residues. CDR1 KGHDR and CDR2 SFDVKD come from the germline V gene. The chain's CDR3 is CATSDSDRYSTDTQYF. As DNA, the CDR3 is TGTGCCACCAGTGATTCGGACAGGTATAGCACAGATACGCAGTATTTT.

The rearrangement links TRBV7-2 to TRBJ2-3; D is uncertain. CDR1 SGHTA and CDR2 FQGNSA come from the germline V gene. This CDR3 contains 13 residues. The V end was cut by 5 bases, the J end by 1 base, with 7 bases between. In DNA, the CDR3 is TGTGCCAGCAGCGTCGGTCGCACAGATACGCAGTATTTT. The encoded protein is CASSVGRTDTQYF.

The genes are TRBV6-6 and TRBJ2-1; unclear D gene. The ends were cut back, 2 bases at V and 13 bases at J, with 24 bases in the middle. CDR1 is MNHNY, CDR2 SVGAGI, per germline (reference sequence). The CDR3 runs 16 residues. The CDR3 here is CASSYPGRDIQETQFF. The CDR3 nucleotides read TGTGCCAGCAGTTACCCAGGAAGAGACATACAAGAGACCCAGTTCTTC.

This clonotype was observed a handful of times. The chain combines TRBV20-1 with TRBJ2-1; D gene ambiguous. Looked up from germline, CDR1 is DFQATT and CDR2 is SNEGSKA (reference sequence). This CDR3 has 10 amino acids. V was shortened by 7 bases and J by 5 bases, with 6 bases between the two germline ends. CDR3 loop: CSVVNNEQFF. As DNA, the CDR3 is TGCAGTGTTGTAAACAATGAGCAGTTCTTC.

This clonotype was seen a handful of times. The V call is TRBV27, the J call TRBJ2-7, with a possible D match to TRBD1 (6 bases). V lost 3 bases, J lost 7 bases, and 16 bases lay in between. The CDR3 spans 14 residues. Germline CDR1 MNHEY, CDR2 SMNVEV (reference sequence). CDR3 DNA sequence: TGTGCCAGCAGTTTTGGGGATGACAGGTGGGAGCAGTACTTC. This gives the protein CASSFGDDRWEQYF.

The CDR3 here is CASSNQGAETQYF. DNA of the CDR3: TGTGCCAGCAGCAATCAGGGGGCAGAGACCCAGTACTTC. V gene TRBV9 combines with J gene TRBJ2-5, with 8 bases identical to TRBD1. This CDR3 has 13 residues. With V trimmed by 4 bases and J by 4 bases, 3 bases remained unmatched. Germline values: CDR1 SGDLS, CDR2 YYNGEE.

This rearrangement joins TRBV20-1 to TRBJ2-3, with a tentative D call TRBD2 (5 bases). Trimming stripped 5 bases from V and 0 bases from J, with 9 bases between. The germline CDR1 and CDR2 sequences are DFQATT and SNEGSKA (reference sequence). This CDR3 has 13 amino acids. CDR3 sequence: CSARGSSTDTQYF. CDR3 nucleotides: TGCAGTGCTCGGGGATCTAGCACAGATACGCAGTATTTT.

Worth noting for this clonotype: A read error may be the cause here, since a much bigger clone is one base away. This chain links TRBV7-9 with TRBJ2-7; D may correspond to TRBD1 or TRBD2 (5 bases each). Germline assignment: CDR1 SEHNR and CDR2 FQNEAQ (reference sequence). There are 12 residues in the CDR3. The DNA for the CDR3 is TGTACCAGCAGCCCCTCCGGGGCTGAGCAGTACTTC. Its translation: CTSSPSGAEQYF. Based on the CDR3 plus reference TRBV7-9 and TRBJ2-7, the full variable domain is DTGVSQNPRHKITKRGQNVTFRCDPISEHNRLYWYRQTLGQGPEFLTYFQNEAQLEKSRLLSDRFSAERPKGSFSTLEIQRTEQGDSAMYLCTSSPSGAEQYFGPGTRLTVT.

This clonotype was counted many times. The chain couples TRBV7-3 to TRBJ1-2; D gene uncertain. Germline V gives CDR1 SGHTA, CDR2 FQGTGA. This CDR3 contains 13 residues. Trimming removed 1 base from V and 7 bases from J, with 10 bases in between. CDR3 amino acids: CASSLMGGLGYTF. The CDR3, as DNA: TGTGCCAGCAGCTTAATGGGTGGTCTTGGCTACACCTTC. Using reference TRBV7-3 and TRBJ1-2 for the parts outside the CDR3, the full variable domain is GAGVSQTPSNKVTEKGKYVELRCDPISGHTALYWYRQSLGQGPEFLIYFQGTGAADDSGLPNDRFFAVRPEGSVSTLKIQRTERGDSAVYLCASSLMGGLGYTFGSGTRLTVV.

The chain couples TRBV29-1 to TRBJ2-7; 9 bases are shared with TRBD2. CDR3 size: 13 residues. CDR1 SQVTM and CDR2 ANQGSEA come from the germline V gene. The V gene end was trimmed by 4 bases and the J gene end by 7 bases; junction bases not matched to a gene: 8. The CDR3 region is CSVGGRAELEQYF. The CDR3 DNA is TGCAGCGTTGGCGGGAGGGCCGAGTTGGAGCAGTACTTC.

This clonotype has a handful of counts. The rearrangement links TRBV29-1 to TRBJ1-4; perhaps TRBD1 as D (6 bases). The CDR3 consists of 13 residues. CDR1 and CDR2 from the germline V gene are SQVTM and ANQGSEA. The V end was cut by 4 bases, the J end by 11 bases, with 17 bases between. The CDR3 DNA follows: TGCAGCGTTGTCGGCAGGGGTCTGCGGAAACTGTTTTTT. This translates into CSVVGRGLRKLFF.

This clonotype was seen a handful of times. This chain links TRBV4-3 with TRBJ2-3, with 9 bases matching TRBD1. J was trimmed by 10 bases and V by 4 bases; bases with no gene match: 3. The CDR3 is 12 amino acids. CDR1 is LGHNA and CDR2 is YSLEER in the germline V gene. CDR3 DNA sequence: TGCGCCAGCAGCCCCACAGGGGGCCCGCAGTATTTT. Protein sequence: CASSPTGGPQYF.

This clonotype was detected only a few times. The chain has TRBV20-1 and TRBJ2-3; 8 bases line up with TRBD1. J gave up 3 bases and V 2 bases, and 7 bases lay outside the gene matches. The CDR3 covers 15 residues. CDR1 is DFQATT, CDR2 SNEGSKA, per germline (reference sequence). As DNA, the CDR3 is TGCAGTGCTAGACCCCAGGGGGCGTGGACAGATACGCAGTATTTT. Residues: CSARPQGAWTDTQYF.

The chain joins TRBV20-1 to TRBJ1-2, with D perhaps matching TRBD1 (6 bases). The CDR3 contains 16 residues. CDR1 DFQATT and CDR2 SNEGSKA come from the germline V gene (reference sequence). V was trimmed by 1 base and J by 0 bases, leaving 15 bases between them. The CDR3 spells CSARGTVRVANYGYTF. CDR3 nucleotide sequence: TGCAGTGCTAGAGGGACAGTAAGAGTAGCTAACTATGGCTACACCTTC.

The rearrangement links TRBV4-3 to TRBJ1-1, with TRBD1 as a possible D gene (5 bases). Germline-derived CDR1 and CDR2 are LGHNA and YSLEER. The V and J ends lost 4 bases and 2 bases respectively, with 17 bases between them. CDR3 length: 16 residues. The CDR3 DNA is TGCGCCAGCAGCCTGGGAGTGGACATGGGAAACACTGAAGCTTTCTTT. It codes for CASSLGVDMGNTEAFF.